This entry features one TCR beta chain sequence. The antigen is undetermined. The source of the sample is a study of identical twins. The CDR3 runs 14 residues. The V end was cut by 6 bases, the J end by 4 bases, with 18 bases between. Germline CDR1 and CDR2: DFQATT and SNEGSKA (reference sequence). MiXCR was run by TCRdb on the 5' RACE reads, yielding one entry per CDR3 protein. The table has around 240,000 distinct CDR3 sequences, 10% seen once. Regarding the study as a whole: Interpretation of the results relied on cross-sectional statistical analysis and not on following the same donors.

Sequenced input: memory T cells sorted from blood. The TCR sequence derives from a man aged 50-60 years in good health. This chain uses TRBV20-1 with TRBJ2-5, with D perhaps matching TRBD2 (6 bases). The CDR3 protein is CSALPLAGRETQYF. CDR3 bases: TGCAGTGCGTTACCCTTGGCGGGGAGAGAGACCCAGTACTTC.